This TCR beta chain was captured by sequencing in a study of CD8+ T cells in alopecia areata. Germline V gene sequence: CDR1 SNHLY, CDR2 FYNNEI. V gave up 5 bases and J gave up 4 bases, with 17 bases separating them. The CDR3 has 16 residues. Sequencing relied on a cDNA template that was reverse transcribed from extracted RNA. Using immunoSEQ multiplex PCR, the repertoire was profiled, and TCRdb retains in-frame clones only, with some absent. The data hold about 210,000 clones, with under 70% observed a single time. Indicated treatment: oral pan-JAK inhibitor, 5-10 mg twice daily. Peripheral blood samples and lesional scalp punch biopsies were obtained from alopecia areata patients. This clone was counted a few times.

The chain has TRBV2 and TRBJ2-2, with D maybe TRBD1 (6 bases). This TCR derives from a human donor with alopecia areata. The source was CD4+ T cells sorted from blood, collected at week 4, from a patient treated with tofacitinib. The CDR3 bases are TGTGCCAGCAGTAAACAACAGGGTTTCGCCACCGGGGAGCTGTTTTTT. Amino acids: CASSKQQGFATGELFF.